This TCR beta chain was sequenced for a study of T cell responses to AZD1222 COVID-19 vaccine (dated by TCRdb to the early 2020s). Broadly, across the study: AZD1222 recipients with second doses at about 4 weeks or about 12 weeks were pooled, because spike-specific TCR depth and breadth did not differ between schedules. Trial participants were enrolled into age subgroups of 18-55, 56-69 and 70-plus years, which contained approximately 150, 30 and 60 TCR-sequenced participants, respectively. TCR sequencing was performed for roughly 250 trial participants, of whom some 200 were given two doses of AZD1222 and some 25 were given two doses of MenACWY control vaccine. Broad study findings and their caveats: A significant rise in spike-specific TCR breadth and depth was observed after two AZD1222 doses relative to day 0 and relative to MenACWY recipients. Participants were mostly white British, with more females than males. The authors suggested clonal diversity may have been underestimated. CD4 TCRs associated with the vaccine covered the entire spike protein, and the dominant responses were in regions 160-218 and 743-854. Because no samples from the day 14 peak response were available, repertoires could be characterized only after the peak T cell response. The 56-69-year group was small, and its depth increase did not reach significance, likely because of low power. Reportedly, close to half of the unique spike-specific TCRs recognized epitopes lying outside the regions that are mutated in the B.1.351 and B.1.1.7 variants. Conclusions about previously exposed vaccinees are limited because only five to seven AZD1222 recipients were SARS-CoV-2 seropositive at baseline.

The CDR3 regions of human TCRbeta chains were analyzed by immunosequencing. The study's own analysis went as follows. Repertoire TCRs were matched against a reference library of SARS-CoV-2-specific TCRs generated with the MIRA antigen-specificity platform. Breadth was defined as the fraction of unique TCRs that were SARS-CoV-2-associated, and depth was defined as the fraction of total T cells that were SARS-CoV-2-associated. Using the MIRA data, every spike-specific TCR was mapped to the spike region that the TCR reacted to and assigned to either a CD4 or a CD8 class. Log10-transformed breadth and depth values were compared by one-way ANOVA with Sidak's multiple comparisons tests. TCRdb carries this immuneACCESS record with in-frame sequences only. Its versions omit some clonotypes, under half of them owing to an unresolved V gene in the studies checked, with the rest unexplained. That table supplies the V and J calls and clone size; D and trimming were determined from the DNA. Recorded for this sample are approximately 140,000 clones; about 93% of them occurred a single time. Of the sample, roughly 5.6% is held by the ten largest clones.

From cysteine to phenylalanine, the CDR3 is 15 amino acids long. The only DNA kept is the CDR3, 45 bases in frame from the first base. From the germline V gene, CDR1 is SGHRS and CDR2 is YFSETQ. V sheds 0 bases and J sheds 0 bases, leaving 9 bases between their ends. The sample's time point, from its label and the paper: baseline before first vaccination. Samples from vaccinated people were obtained from the UK trials COV001 and COV002, which included a single-blind randomized controlled phase 2/3 trial of AZD1222 (ChAdOx1 nCoV-19) in healthy adults. For TCRbeta chain sequencing, PBMC samples from trial participants were taken at day 0 and at day 28 after the second dose. Details on this clone: The clone's antigen remains unknown. It has no much larger one-base neighbor in the sample; base qualities were not kept.

Rearrangement joined TRBV5-1 to TRBJ1-2; the D gene lacks a confident call. The sequence was collected from an adult in good health. The specimen comprised peripheral blood, sampled on day 0 of AZD1222 vaccination. The nucleotides are TGCGCCAGCAGCTTGGCTGGGGTGACTAACTATGGCTACACCTTC. Its coded protein is CASSLAGVTNYGYTF. Where the CDR3 stops, the reference TRBV5-1 and TRBJ1-2 genes take over; the full variable domain is KAGVTQTPRYLIKTRGQQVTLSCSPISGHRSVSWYQQTPGQGLQFLFEYFSETQRNKGNFPGRFSGRQFSNSRSEMNVSTLELGDSALYLCASSLAGVTNYGYTFGSGTRLTVV.